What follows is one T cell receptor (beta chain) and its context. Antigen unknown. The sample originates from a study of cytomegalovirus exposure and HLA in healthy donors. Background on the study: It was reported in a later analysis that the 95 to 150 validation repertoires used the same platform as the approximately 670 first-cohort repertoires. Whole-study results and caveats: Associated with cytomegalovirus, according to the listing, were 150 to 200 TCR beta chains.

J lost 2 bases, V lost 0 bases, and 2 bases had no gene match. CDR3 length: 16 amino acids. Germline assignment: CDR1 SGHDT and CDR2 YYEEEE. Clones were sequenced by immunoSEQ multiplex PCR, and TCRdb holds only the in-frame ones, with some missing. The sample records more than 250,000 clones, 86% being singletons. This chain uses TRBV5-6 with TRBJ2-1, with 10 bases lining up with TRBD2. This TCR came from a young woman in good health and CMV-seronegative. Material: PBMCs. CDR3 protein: CASSLEGTSAYNEQFF. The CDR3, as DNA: TGTGCCAGCAGCTTGGAAGGGACTAGCGCCTACAATGAGCAGTTCTTC.